This T cell receptor beta chain was retrieved from a study of CD8 T cells in ankylosing spondylitis (dated by TCRdb to 2017 to 2019). General notes on the study: The study set out to find disease-linked TCR variants by profiling T cell receptor beta repertoires in ankylosing spondylitis patients and healthy donors. The whole study cohort included over a hundred healthy donors and some 27 ankylosing spondylitis patients. Peripheral blood samples were taken, and synovial fluid was additionally collected from ankylosing spondylitis patients.

In regard to this clonotype: The specificity of this receptor is unknown. No base quality information exists; no much larger clone differs at one position.

Trimming takes 6 bases from V and 1 base from J, and the germline ends sit 12 bases apart. CDR1 and CDR2 are read off the germline V gene (reference sequence) as DFQATT and SNEGSKA. The CDR3 runs 14 amino acids, cysteine and phenylalanine included. Only the CDR3 region is kept as DNA, spanning 42 bases read in frame from base 1. Overall study outcomes, separate from this receptor: Significant enrichment of the disease-linked clones was reported in matched synovial fluid samples from ankylosing spondylitis patients. Some motif variants were previously reported in synovial fluid and blood of reactive arthritis patients, suggesting common disease-initiation mechanisms. The disease-linked clones had a CD8+ phenotype and were found at relatively low frequencies in peripheral blood. Blood from ankylosing spondylitis patients appeared to be characterized by a TCR beta motif composed of eight highly homologous amino acid variants.

Sequencing relied on an Illumina HiSeq 2500. Quantitative 5'-RACE with molecular barcodes was the method used to prepare the TCR beta libraries. In the paper's pipeline: Disease-linked TCR variants were identified with a new computational method built on a probabilistic model of VDJ rearrangement. Starting from the raw public reads, TCRdb applied fastp trimming at Q25, assembled clones with MiXCR and retained in-frame beta chains. Every CDR3 protein is listed once, alongside the most common genes and DNA of its rows. The V and J calls and clone size are TCRdb's, not the authors'. For this sample there are 500,000 to 550,000 distinct CDR3 sequences; about 12% appear just once. The top ten constitute approximately 6.2% of the sample.

The rearrangement joined TRBV20-1 to TRBJ2-2, with the identity of the D gene unclear. The sequencing sample was made of blood, either unsorted or a sorted T cell fraction (not recorded which). The sequence derives from a male donor with ankylosing spondylitis. CDR3 protein: CSASGELNTGELFF. The sequenced DNA is TGCAGTGCCAGTGGGGAATTGAACACCGGGGAGCTGTTTTTT.